This T cell receptor (beta chain) was found in a study of blood T cell repertoires in COVID-19. Study context: Sites across the United States, Italy and Spain contributed samples from acute and convalescent COVID-19.

The authors' processing: For nucleated cells, counts were estimated from reference gene primer amplification. Sequencing used immunoSEQ multiplex PCR; TCRdb keeps in-frame clones, though not all of them. The V and J calls and the clone size are those of that table, but D and trimming were determined from the DNA. Here the sample spans approximately 170,000 clones, around nine tenths being singletons. Sample: peripheral blood. This TCR was recovered from a man aged 70-80 years with acute or convalescent COVID-19.

The CDR3 DNA follows: TGCGCCAGCAGCCAGGGACTAGCGGGGGTTTCAGCAGATACGCAGTATTTT. As protein: CASSQGLAGVSADTQYF. The chain carries TRBV4-3 and TRBJ2-3; 14 nucleotides agree with TRBD2. The V gene end was trimmed by 3 bases and the J gene end by 4 bases; junction bases not matched to a gene: 6. This CDR3 has 17 amino acids. CDR1 is LGHNA and CDR2 is YSLEER in the germline V gene.